This T cell receptor beta chain stems from a study of T cells of healthy individuals. There are a few counts of this clonotype. V lost 4 bases, J lost 2 bases, and 5 bases stayed unmatched. The CDR3 consists of 16 residues. Germline values: CDR1 MNHEY, CDR2 SVGEGT. MiXCR, run by TCRdb on the 5' RACE reads, gives a single entry per CDR3 protein. The sample lists about 53,000 distinct CDR3 sequences, 14% to 15% occurring once. The chain uses TRBV6-2 or TRBV6-3 and TRBJ2-3, with 11 bases matching TRBD2. The TCR was taken from a human donor in good health. CDR3 bases: TGTGCCAGCAGTTTAGCTAGCGGGAGGACCACAGATACGCAGTATTTT. Protein: CASSLASGRTTDTQYF.